The 15 T cell receptor beta chains presented below share a single source sample, sequenced in a study of T cells after posttransplantation cyclophosphamide (TCRdb year 2016). Receptors were amplified or captured by the immunoSEQ multiplex PCR assay. TCRdb holds this immuneACCESS table with in-frame rearrangements only. Some clones are missing; in checked studies, unresolved V genes explain under half, and the rest has no known cause. Counted in this sample were about 1,200 clones; around 74% of them appeared once. 9.5% to 15% of the sample is held by the ten biggest clonotypes. The sample taken for sequencing was memory CD8+ T cells sorted from blood. These receptors were taken from a man aged 50 or older in good health, CMV-negative, and a related stem cell transplant donor.

As concerns this clone: This sample includes further DNA sequences coding for the same CDR3. The chain employs TRBV7-9 and TRBJ1-6, with TRBD1 identical over 7 bases. V dropped 5 bases and J dropped 5; count of bases not matched to a gene: 3. This CDR3 is built from 14 residues. Germline V gene sequence: CDR1 SEHNR, CDR2 FQNEAQ (reference sequence). CDR3 region: CASSGTVNNSPLHF. As DNA, the CDR3 is TGTGCCAGCAGCGGGACAGTCAATAATTCACCCCTCCACTTT. The full variable domain, with the rest looked up from reference TRBV7-9 and TRBJ1-6, is DTGVSQNPRHKITKRGQNVTFRCDPISEHNRLYWYRQTLGQGPEFLTYFQNEAQLEKSRLLSDRFSAERPKGSFSTLEIQRTEQGDSAMYLCASSGTVNNSPLHFGNGTRLTVT.

This clone was detected a few times. V usage is TRBV6-4 and J usage is TRBJ2-2; weak D call: TRBD1 (5 bases). The CDR3 totals 13 residues. Germline assignment: CDR1 MRHNA and CDR2 SNTAGT. V dropped 3 bases and J dropped 3 bases, with 5 bases sitting between them. CDR3 loop: CASSEGDTGELFF. Written as DNA, the CDR3 is TGTGCCAGCAGTGAAGGGGACACCGGGGAGCTGTTTTTT.

This clone was picked up a small number of times. CDR3 amino acids: CASSPSKVAGTGELFF. CDR3 sequence (DNA): TGTGCCAGCAGCCCCTCAAAGGTAGCGGGAACCGGGGAGCTGTTTTTT. The chain employs TRBV7-3 and TRBJ2-2, with 8 nucleotides matching TRBD2. With 5 bases clipped from V and 5 bases from J, the junction kept 10 bases outside the gene matches. Looked up from germline, CDR1 is SGHTA and CDR2 is FQGTGA. The CDR3 totals 16 residues.

This chain links TRBV7-9 with TRBJ2-2; D is unclear. Germline V gene data show CDR1 as SEHNR and CDR2 as FQNEAQ (reference sequence). V was trimmed by 1 base and J by 7 bases, leaving 10 bases between them. CDR3 length: 14 amino acids. The CDR3 protein is CASSLVSTGGELFF. CDR3 in DNA: TGTGCCAGCAGCTTAGTTTCTACGGGCGGGGAGCTGTTTTTT. The entire variable domain, with the rest obtained from reference TRBV7-9 and TRBJ2-2, is as follows: DTGVSQNPRHKITKRGQNVTFRCDPISEHNRLYWYRQTLGQGPEFLTYFQNEAQLEKSRLLSDRFSAERPKGSFSTLEIQRTEQGDSAMYLCASSLVSTGGELFFGEGSRLTVL.

This clone turned up a few times. The genes are TRBV13 and TRBJ1-5; tentatively, D is TRBD1 (5 bases). The CDR3 is 14 amino acids. Trimming stripped 0 bases from V and 4 bases from J, with 7 bases between. Germline CDR1 reads PRHDT; CDR2 reads FYEKMQ (reference sequence). Here the CDR3 reads CASSLGGGNQPQHF. CDR3 nucleotide sequence: TGTGCCAGCAGCTTAGGCGGGGGGAATCAGCCCCAGCATTTT.

This rearrangement joins TRBV27 to TRBJ2-7, with a possible D match to TRBD2 (5 bases). The CDR3 length is 12 residues. The germline CDR1 and CDR2 sequences are MNHEY and SMNVEV (reference sequence). The CDR3 DNA sequence: TGTACCACCCAGTACGGGGCCTACGAGCAGTACTTC. Its protein product is CTTQYGAYEQYF.

The chain uses TRBV6-5 and TRBJ2-1, with a weak D call TRBD2 (5 bases). V lost 6 bases and J 7 bases, leaving 16 bases between the germline ends. The CDR3 sequence is 14 residues long. Germline CDR1 is MNHEY and CDR2 is SVGAGI. The CDR3: CASRRGLALNEQFF. DNA for the CDR3: TGTGCCAGCAGGCGTGGACTGGCCCTAAATGAGCAGTTCTTC.

The gene calls are TRBV5-5 and TRBJ2-7; D is perhaps TRBD2 (5 bases). This CDR3 spans 14 amino acids. CDR1 SGHKS and CDR2 YYEKEE come from the germline V gene (reference sequence). V gave up 4 bases and J gave up 4 bases, with 15 bases separating them. The DNA for the CDR3 is TGTGCCAGCAGCGTAAAGAGGGTTGGGTACGAGCAGTACTTC. It specifies CASSVKRVGYEQYF.

The table lists this clone with a count of one. The V gene is TRBV2, the J gene TRBJ1-1, with 7 bases matching TRBD1. The CDR3 contains 13 residues. The germline gives CDR1 SNHLY, CDR2 FYNNEI. V shed 6 bases and J 12 bases; nucleotides not matched to a gene: 13. The CDR3 protein is CASSIGTAPVPFF. DNA for the CDR3: TGTGCCAGCAGCATAGGGACAGCCCCGGTTCCTTTCTTT.

The chain has TRBV4-1 and TRBJ1-2, with 11 bases fitting TRBD1. CDR3 length: 15 residues. Trimming took 3 bases from V and 6 from J; bases not matched to a gene: 6. CDR1 MGHRA and CDR2 YSYEKL come from the germline V gene. The CDR3 reads CASSHGQGAWDGYTF. The CDR3 DNA follows: TGCGCCAGCAGCCACGGACAGGGGGCTTGGGATGGCTACACCTTC.

In its sample, this clone was seen a few times. This chain uses TRBV11-3 with TRBJ2-5; TRBD2 is a possible D gene (6 bases). Trimming left V 8 bases short and J 9 bases short, with 13 bases between. The CDR3 spans 11 residues. Germline values: CDR1 SGHNT, CDR2 YENEEA. The CDR3 DNA reads TGTGCCAGCCCGGGGGTCAACTCCCAGTACTTC. Protein sequence: CASPGVNSQYF. The variable domain in full, with the rest retrieved from reference TRBV11-3 and TRBJ2-5, is EAGVVQSPRYKIIEKKQPVAFWCNPISGHNTLYWYLQNLGQGPELLIRYENEEAVDDSQLPKDRFSAERLKGVDSTLKIQPAELGDSAVYLCASPGVNSQYFGPGTRLLVL.

The chain combines TRBV10-1 with TRBJ2-1; 7 bases map to TRBD2. Trimming at V came to 11 bases and at J to 7 bases, leaving 11 bases not matched to a gene. This CDR3 contains 13 residues. Germline CDR1 and CDR2: WNHNN and SYGVQD (reference sequence). The CDR3 coding sequence is TGCGCCTCCCCGGGCGGGAGCGGTAATGAGCAGTTCTTC. The encoded protein is CASPGGSGNEQFF.

The CDR3 DNA reads as TGTGCCAGCAGCGGGCTCTCCTACGAGCAGTACTTC. It specifies CASSGLSYEQYF. The chain combines TRBV9 with TRBJ2-7; D unclear. CDR3 size: 12 residues. From germline, CDR1 is SGDLS and CDR2 YYNGEE. V was trimmed by 3 bases and J by 0 bases, leaving 4 bases between them.

V is TRBV7-9 and J is TRBJ1-1; D might be TRBD1 (5 bases). Germline V lookup: CDR1 SEHNR, CDR2 FQNEAQ (reference sequence). The CDR3 length is 11 residues. The CDR3: CASQGNTEAFF. In DNA, the CDR3 is TGTGCAAGTCAGGGGAACACTGAAGCTTTCTTT.

The chain combines TRBV15 with TRBJ1-1; D remains unclear. CDR1 and CDR2 (germline): LNHNV, YYDKDF (reference sequence). Trimming removed 5 bases from V and 1 base from J, with 11 bases in between. The CDR3 consists of 14 residues. The CDR3 is CATSADRGNTEAFF. CDR3 bases: TGTGCCACCAGCGCAGACCGAGGGAACACTGAAGCTTTCTTT.